The 27 T cell receptor beta chains reported below all come from one sample, sequenced in a study of human T cells and chemical hapten exposure. TCRdb reanalysed the RACE reads using MiXCR and keeps one entry per CDR3 protein. The sample carries about 350,000 distinct CDR3 sequences, 4.5% to 7% recorded once. Documented time point: pre-sensitization, week 0. Treatment indicated: therapeutic diphenylcyclopropenone sensitization with weekly scalp DPC. The sample consisted of whole blood, taken in connection with sensitization to the hapten diphenylcyclopropenone (DPC). Receptors originate from a woman aged 18-29 years with alopecia areata. Some clones in this sample may be carry-over from other donors' samples.

The table lists this clonotype with a few counts. The V call is TRBV20-1, the J call TRBJ2-5; 9 bases agree with TRBD2. CDR3 size: 14 residues. Trimming at V came to 3 bases and at J to 1 base, leaving 3 bases not matched to a gene. CDR1 DFQATT and CDR2 SNEGSKA come from the germline V gene (reference sequence). CDR3: CSASLAGLQETQYF. CDR3 coding DNA: TGCAGTGCTAGTCTAGCGGGGCTCCAAGAGACCCAGTACTTC.

This clonotype appeared many times. J is TRBJ2-3 and V is TRBV11-3, with D unclear. The CDR3 length is 14 residues. Trimming left V 3 bases short and J 2 bases short, with 9 bases between. Germline CDR1 SGHNT, CDR2 YENEEA. DNA of the CDR3: TGTGCCAGCAGCTTGGGTTCCGTCACAGATACGCAGTATTTT. This encodes CASSLGSVTDTQYF.

This clonotype has at least ten counts. This rearrangement joins TRBV7-2 to TRBJ1-2, with 9 bases aligning to TRBD1. V was clipped by 1 base and J by 3 bases; unmatched bases: 0. Germline assignment: CDR1 SGHTA and CDR2 FQGNSA. The CDR3 totals 14 residues. This CDR3 is CASSLDRGHYGYTF. The CDR3 nucleotides are TGTGCCAGCAGCTTAGACAGGGGGCACTATGGCTACACCTTC.

This clonotype has ten or more counts. V usage is TRBV28 and J usage is TRBJ2-5; 7 bases agree with TRBD1. This CDR3 comprises 16 residues. The V segment lost 5 bases and the J segment 6 bases; nucleotides outside the gene matches: 15. The V gene's germline CDR1 is MDHEN and CDR2 SYDVKM. CDR3 bases: TGTGCCAGCAGTCCCCAGGGGGACATCGGGGTGAAGACCCAGTACTTC. This encodes CASSPQGDIGVKTQYF.

The V call is TRBV12-3 or TRBV12-4, the J call TRBJ1-5; D gene ambiguous. Trimming removed 4 bases from V and 5 bases from J, with 9 bases in between. The CDR3 totals 13 residues. This CDR3 is CASSSQDHQPQHF. CDR3 bases: TGTGCCAGCAGTTCGCAAGATCATCAGCCCCAGCATTTT.

This clonotype was counted at least ten times. The chain is built from TRBV6-5 and TRBJ1-6; TRBD1 is a possible D gene (5 bases). The germline V gene encodes CDR1 MNHEY and CDR2 SVGAGI. V shed 1 base and J shed 7 bases, with 20 bases lying between them. The CDR3 covers 18 residues. CDR3 DNA: TGTGCCAGCAGTTACTATAGCATTGGACAACTGGACAATTCACCCCTCCACTTT. It translates to CASSYYSIGQLDNSPLHF.

This clonotype was seen ten or more times. This chain connects TRBV3-1 to TRBJ2-2; unclear D gene. The CDR3 length is 16 residues. V was trimmed by 0 bases and J by 6 bases, leaving 14 bases between them. Germline CDR1 reads LGHDT; CDR2 reads YNNKEL (reference sequence). The CDR3 loop is CASSQDGELRAGELFF. CDR3 coding DNA: TGTGCCAGCAGCCAAGACGGAGAACTCCGGGCCGGGGAGCTGTTTTTT. The variable domain in full, completed from reference TRBV3-1 and TRBJ2-2, reads DTAVSQTPKYLVTQMGNDKSIKCEQNLGHDTMYWYKQDSKKFLKIMFSYNNKELIINETVPNRFSPKSPDKAHLNLHINSLELGDSAVYFCASSQDGELRAGELFFGEGSRLTVL.

The rearrangement uses TRBV5-1 and TRBJ1-4; possibly TRBD1 for D (6 bases). With 4 bases removed from V and 3 bases from J, the gap between germline ends came to 13 bases. The CDR3 has 15 residues. Germline CDR1 is SGHRS and CDR2 is YFSETQ. The CDR3 protein is CASSPRQAPNEKLFF. The CDR3 DNA sequence: TGCGCCAGCAGCCCCCGACAGGCGCCTAATGAAAAACTGTTTTTT.

The sample holds many counts of this clonotype. V usage is TRBV4-2 and J usage is TRBJ1-2, with D unclear. The CDR3 sequence is 16 residues long. V gave up 0 bases and J gave up 0 bases, with 11 bases separating them. The V gene's germline CDR1 is LGHNA and CDR2 YNFKEQ. This chain's CDR3 is CASSQELGSTNYGYTF. DNA for the CDR3: TGTGCCAGCAGCCAAGAGTTGGGGAGTACTAACTATGGCTACACCTTC.

This clonotype was counted a few times. The rearrangement uses TRBV7-2 and TRBJ2-6, with TRBD1 matching over 9 bases. The CDR3 is made up of 13 amino acids. J lost 10 bases, V lost 4 bases, and 2 bases had no gene match. Per germline, CDR1 SGHTA and CDR2 FQGNSA. The CDR3: CASSSDRGNVLTF. In DNA form, the CDR3 reads TGTGCCAGCAGCTCGGACAGGGGTAACGTCCTGACTTTC.

The chain recombines TRBV7-6 with TRBJ1-1; D gene ambiguous. The CDR3 loop spans 18 amino acids. Germline V gene lookup returns CDR1 SGHVS and CDR2 FNYEAQ. V was clipped by 4 bases and J by 0 bases, with 21 bases between them. The CDR3 region has the DNA TGTGCCAGCAGCTCGCGGGTGACCGGAGTAGGTTTGAACACTGAAGCTTTCTTT. Translation: CASSSRVTGVGLNTEAFF.

Ten or more counts support this clonotype. This rearrangement joins TRBV10-3 to TRBJ1-5; D unresolved. Germline CDR1 reads ENHRY; CDR2 reads SYGVKD. The V gene lost 0 bases and the J gene lost 6 bases, with 12 bases spanning the gap. This CDR3 is built from 15 residues. CDR3 coding DNA: TGTGCCATCAGTGAGTCGAGCCCAGGAGGTCAGCCCCAGCATTTT. Its translation is CAISESSPGGQPQHF.

This clonotype was counted ten times or more. The chain carries TRBV6-6 and TRBJ2-4; D possibly corresponds to TRBD2 (5 bases). The CDR3 sequence is 13 residues long. CDR1 is MNHNY, CDR2 SVGAGI, per germline (reference sequence). V lost 2 bases to trimming and J lost 5 bases, with 7 bases between them. The CDR3 DNA reads as TGTGCCAGCAGTTACAAGGGAGAAAACATTCAGTACTTC. Translation gives CASSYKGENIQYF.

This clonotype has at least ten counts. The rearrangement links TRBV3-1 to TRBJ1-2, with 8 bases matching TRBD1. This CDR3 is 15 amino acids long. Germline trimming cut 6 bases from V and 8 bases from J; bases unmatched to any gene: 14. CDR1 is LGHDT, CDR2 YNNKEL, per germline (reference sequence). CDR3 DNA: TGTGCCAGCAGGCAACAATCAGGGGGCGCGGGAGGCTACACCTTC. Protein sequence: CASRQQSGGAGGYTF.

This clonotype was detected only a few times. The J gene is TRBJ2-1, the V gene TRBV6-2 or TRBV6-3, with TRBD2 matching over 11 bases. The CDR3 has 17 amino acids. Germline loops: CDR1 MNHEY, CDR2 SVGEGT. With V trimmed by 5 bases and J by 6 bases, 12 bases remained unmatched. The CDR3 region is CASSDQAGTSGLNEQFF. The CDR3 DNA is TGTGCCAGCAGTGACCAGGCCGGGACTAGCGGACTCAATGAGCAGTTCTTC.

This clonotype showed up just a few times. The chain has TRBV11-2 and TRBJ2-3; maybe TRBD1 (6 bases). This CDR3 contains 13 residues. Between the trimmed V and J ends, which lost 2 bases and 4 bases, there was a span of 7 bases. The germline V gene encodes CDR1 SGHAT and CDR2 FQNNGV. The CDR3 DNA is TGTGCCAGCAGCTTATACAGGGCAGATACGCAGTATTTT. It is translated as CASSLYRADTQYF.

This clonotype was recorded at least ten times. This sequence joins TRBV6-2 or TRBV6-3 and TRBJ2-2; D is uncertain. There are 13 residues in the CDR3. CDR1 MNHEY and CDR2 SVGEGT come from the germline V gene. V lost 6 bases, J lost 2 bases, and 7 bases lay in between. The CDR3 loop reads CASSPLNTGELFF. In DNA form, the CDR3 reads TGTGCCAGCAGCCCACTCAACACCGGGGAGCTGTTTTTT.

The table lists this clonotype with a few counts. This chain links TRBV7-3 with TRBJ1-1; TRBD1 agrees at 8 bases. The CDR3 runs to 15 residues. The V and J ends lost 3 bases and 2 bases, in that order; junction bases with no gene match: 5. The germline V gene has CDR1 SGHTA and CDR2 FQGTGA. The CDR3 bases are TGTGCCAGCAGCTTGGACAGGGACCCTAACACTGAAGCTTTCTTT. It specifies CASSLDRDPNTEAFF.

This clonotype was counted at least ten times. Its ends do not fully match the called genes, so a read error is possible. CDR3 nucleotide sequence: TGTGCCAGCAACGCGGGGACACTTCTATCTCCCTTT. Protein product: CASNAGTLLSPF. This chain joins TRBV28 and TRBJ1-6; D perhaps matches TRBD1 (6 bases). This CDR3 spans 12 amino acids. Germline V gene data show CDR1 as MDHEN and CDR2 as SYDVKM.

The rearrangement links TRBV2 to TRBJ1-3; possibly TRBD1 for D (6 bases). The germline CDR1 and CDR2 sequences are SNHLY and FYNNEI. V was trimmed by 3 bases and J by 3 bases, leaving 12 bases between them. The CDR3 extends over 15 amino acids. The CDR3 loop reads CASSDGRGNGNTIYF. CDR3 in DNA: TGTGCCAGCAGTGACGGCAGGGGCAATGGAAACACCATATATTTT.

This clonotype was seen at least ten times. The gene calls are TRBV25-1 and TRBJ2-5; D gene ambiguous. From germline, CDR1 is MGHDK and CDR2 SYGVNS. The CDR3 covers 14 residues. V shed 8 bases and J shed 4 bases, with 17 bases lying between them. CDR3 region: CASLGSLARETQYF. For the CDR3, the DNA is TGTGCCAGCTTGGGGTCCCTCGCGCGAGAGACCCAGTACTTC.

This clonotype occurred a few times. V and J are TRBV20-1 and TRBJ1-5; 8 bases fit TRBD1. This CDR3 has 15 residues. CDR1 is DFQATT, CDR2 SNEGSKA, per germline (reference sequence). CDR3 DNA: TGCGCCGGACAGGGTAACGGATGGGGCAATCAGCCCCAGCATTTT. Residues: CAGQGNGWGNQPQHF.

This clonotype was observed at least ten times. The chain carries TRBV5-5 and TRBJ1-1; no clear D. This CDR3 contains 13 residues. V was trimmed by 4 bases and J by 8 bases, leaving 15 bases between them. CDR1 and CDR2 from the germline V gene are SGHKS and YYEKEE (reference sequence). CDR3 amino acids: CASSQERTPEAFF. The CDR3, as DNA: TGTGCCAGCAGCCAAGAGCGGACGCCCGAAGCTTTCTTT.

This clonotype was seen more than once but under ten times. The CDR3 sequence is CASSTQGRHQPQHF. In DNA, the CDR3 is TGTGCCAGCAGCACACAGGGGCGCCATCAGCCCCAGCATTTT. The genes are TRBV5-4 and TRBJ1-5; the match to TRBD1 covers 7 bases. The CDR3 has 14 residues. V dropped 4 bases and J dropped 5; count of bases not matched to a gene: 6. Germline V CDR1 and CDR2: SGHNT, YYREEE (reference sequence).

This clonotype has just a few counts. This chain's CDR3 is CASSHPGGGQPQHF. CDR3 nucleotide sequence: TGTGCCAGTAGTCATCCCGGGGGTGGTCAGCCCCAGCATTTT. The rearrangement joins TRBV19 to TRBJ1-5, with D perhaps matching TRBD1 (5 bases). Germline CDR1 reads LNHDA; CDR2 reads SQIVND (reference sequence). There are 14 residues in the CDR3. Trimming stripped 5 bases from V and 6 bases from J, with 14 bases between.

This clonotype appeared a few times. This sequence joins TRBV5-1 and TRBJ1-6, with D unresolved. Germline CDR1 and CDR2: SGHRS and YFSETQ. There are 15 residues in the CDR3. V was clipped by 4 bases and J by 7 bases, with 15 bases between them. CDR3 coding DNA: TGCGCCAGCAGCCCTCTGGCGGACCCGAATTCACCCCTCCACTTT. Translation: CASSPLADPNSPLHF.

This clonotype was seen many times. The chain joins TRBV12-3 or TRBV12-4 to TRBJ2-1; 9 positions agree with TRBD2. The CDR3 covers 17 residues. The V gene end was trimmed by 3 bases and the J gene end by 2 bases; junction bases not matched to a gene: 8. DNA of the CDR3: TGTGCCAGCAGTTTTAGAGCGGGGGGACCCGCCTACAATGAGCAGTTCTTC. It translates to CASSFRAGGPAYNEQFF.